This T cell receptor (beta chain) emerged from a study of CD8 T cells in Susac syndrome. Random-hexamer reverse transcription was applied to roughly 0.5 to 1 ug RNA. MiXCR was run by TCRdb on the immunoSEQ multiplex PCR reads, yielding one entry per CDR3 protein. Here the sample spans 250,000 to 300,000 distinct CDR3 sequences, about 82% being singletons. From germline, CDR1 is MDHEN and CDR2 SYDVKM. V was cut by 3 bases and J by 6 bases, with 9 bases left in between. This CDR3 is built from 12 residues. Sequencing was performed on CD8+ T cells from PBMCs. The gene calls are TRBV28 and TRBJ2-7; possibly TRBD2 for D (5 bases). The receptor was isolated from a human donor with multiple sclerosis. In DNA, the CDR3 is TGTGCCAGCAGTTTGGGAGCGAGCGAGCAGTACTTC. As protein: CASSLGASEQYF.